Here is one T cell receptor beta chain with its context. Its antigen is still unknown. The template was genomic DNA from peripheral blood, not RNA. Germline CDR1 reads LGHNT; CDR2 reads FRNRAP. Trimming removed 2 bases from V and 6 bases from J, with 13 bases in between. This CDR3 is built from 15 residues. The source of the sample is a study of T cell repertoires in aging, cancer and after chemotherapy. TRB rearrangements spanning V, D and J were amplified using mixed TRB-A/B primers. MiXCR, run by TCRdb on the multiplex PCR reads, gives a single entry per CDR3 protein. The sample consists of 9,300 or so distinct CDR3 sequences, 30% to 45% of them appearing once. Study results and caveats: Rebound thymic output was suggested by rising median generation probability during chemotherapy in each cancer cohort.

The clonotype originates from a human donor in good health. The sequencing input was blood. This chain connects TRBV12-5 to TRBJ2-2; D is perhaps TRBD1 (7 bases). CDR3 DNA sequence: TGTGCTAGTGGTTTGCGCGCAGGGGGGTCCGGGGAGCTGTTTTTT. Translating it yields CASGLRAGGSGELFF.